This T cell receptor (beta chain) was captured in a study of T-cell reconstitution after alpha-beta-depleted transplantation in children. The CDR3 loop spans 15 amino acids. Germline V CDR1 and CDR2: SGDLS, YYNGEE. With 1 base removed from V and 6 bases from J, the gap between germline ends came to 13 bases. This clonotype was observed a few times. Its antigen is still unknown. Broader study findings: Several hundred expanded graft clones reportedly supplied alpha-beta T cells about two months after transplant. A year post-transplant, T-cell counts and diversity derived mostly from newly produced T cells. Diversity of TCRbeta at day 60 was high in some patients, arising from surviving recipient T cells and thymic progenitors.

Unique molecular identifiers featured in how the TCRbeta library was prepared. MiXCR was run by TCRdb on the PCR reads, yielding one entry per CDR3 protein. This sample yields about 580,000 distinct CDR3 sequences, of which 23% are seen a single time; 13% to 15% belongs to the top ten. The TCR originated in a boy under three years old who had a stem cell transplant for acute myeloid leukemia, so the T cells may come from the graft donor. The chain recombines TRBV9 with TRBJ2-2; maybe TRBD1 (5 bases). This specimen consisted of PBMCs, mostly from graft donor cells, obtained 360 days after TCRalphabeta/CD19-depleted stem cell transplant. CDR3 nucleotide sequence: TGTGCCAGCAGCGTATGGGCAGGGCCAGCCGGGGAGCTGTTTTTT. This encodes CASSVWAGPAGELFF. The full variable domain, rest sourced from reference TRBV9 and TRBJ2-2, is DSGVTQTPKHLITATGQRVTLRCSPRSGDLSVYWYQQSLDQGLQFLIQYYNGEERAKGNILERFSAQQFPDLHSELNLSSLELGDSALYFCASSVWAGPAGELFFGEGSRLTVL.